These T cell receptor beta chains were read from a single sample in a study of cytomegalovirus exposure and HLA in healthy donors. Data came from immunoSEQ multiplex PCR; TCRdb stores just in-frame clones and leaves some out. The repertoire holds about 180,000 clones, with roughly 84% as singletons. The sample consisted of PBMCs. These receptors all stem from a girl aged 2-10 years in good health and CMV-seropositive. Both conserved end residues are part of each CDR3. A D gene is named only where the DNA matches it firmly. Expanded clones are given a class, and other clones once, few, many or no size at all.

TRBJ2-7,NA,TRBV14,TRBD2,CASSRPSGGLSSYEQYF,TGTGCCAGCAGCCGACCGAGCGGGGGTCTTAGCTCCTACGAGCAGTACTTC
TRBJ2-1,NA,TRBV5-8,TRBD2,CASRGTSGRTGYNEQFF,TGTGCCAGCAGGGGGACTAGCGGGAGAACAGGCTACAATGAGCAGTTCTTC
TRBJ2-1,NA,TRBV6-5,NA,CASSLTPYNEQFF,TGTGCCAGCAGCTTGACACCCTACAATGAGCAGTTCTTC
TRBJ2-7,NA,TRBV9,TRBD1,CASSVRPDRGHEQYF,TGTGCCAGCAGCGTACGACCGGACAGGGGCCACGAGCAGTACTTC
TRBJ1-2,once,TRBV6-1,NA,CASSESKGYGSYTF,TGTGCCAGCAGTGAATCTAAGGGGTATGGCAGCTACACCTTC
TRBJ1-2,once,TRBV5-1,TRBD1,CASSHPDRVGDGYTF,TGCGCCAGCAGCCACCCTGACAGGGTTGGGGATGGCTACACCTTC
TRBJ2-5,NA,TRBV14,TRBD2,CASSPRLAGGRYQETQYF,TGTGCCAGCAGCCCGCGACTAGCGGGAGGCAGGTACCAAGAGACCCAGTACTTC
TRBJ2-5,NA,TRBV30,TRBD2,CAWRIAGEGVGQYF,TGTGCCTGGAGGATAGCGGGAGAGGGTGTGGGCCAGTACTTC
TRBJ2-7,NA,TRBV28,TRBD2,CASSQQTSGSLLRQYF,TGTGCCAGCAGCCAACAGACTAGCGGGAGTTTGTTACGGCAGTACTTC
TRBJ2-1,NA,TRBV7-3,TRBD2,CASSMGSGRAPEQFF,TGTGCCAGCAGCATGGGTAGCGGGAGGGCCCCTGAGCAGTTCTTC
TRBJ2-7,NA,TRBV6-1,NA,CASSVYEGGEQYF,TGTGCCAGCAGTGTCTACGAGGGTGGCGAGCAGTACTTC
TRBJ2-5,NA,TRBV19,NA,CASSIPGVQETQYF,TGTGCCAGTAGTATCCCCGGGGTCCAAGAGACCCAGTACTTC
TRBJ2-4,NA,TRBV29-1,TRBD2,CSVHTGGTQGLGAKNIQYF,TGCAGCGTGCACACGGGGGGTACTCAGGGACTGGGAGCCAAAAACATTCAGTACTTC
TRBJ2-1,NA,TRBV5-1,TRBD2,CASSSLAGGNEQFF,TGCGCCAGCAGCTCGTTAGCGGGTGGCAATGAGCAGTTCTTC
TRBJ2-3,NA,TRBV12-5,TRBD2,CASGLGGALAGTDTQYF,TGTGCTAGTGGTTTGGGGGGGGCCCTAGCGGGAACAGATACGCAGTATTTT